What follows describes a single TCR beta chain. This CDR3 is built from 13 residues. The germline gives CDR1 LGHNT, CDR2 FRNRAP. V lost 6 bases, J lost 5 bases, and 11 bases lay in between. This sample was taken from a study of control samples from healthy donors and cancer patients. Generated by immunoSEQ multiplex PCR, the TCRdb table keeps only in-frame clones and is missing some. The sample lists tens of thousands of clones; about 92% were seen once. The rearrangement links TRBV12-5 to TRBJ1-5; tentatively, D is TRBD1 (5 bases). The TCR originated in a man in his forties with colorectal cancer. The sample consisted of PBMCs. CDR3 DNA: TGTGCTAGTGGCCTAGACAGTCATCAGCCCCAGCATTTT. It translates to CASGLDSHQPQHF.